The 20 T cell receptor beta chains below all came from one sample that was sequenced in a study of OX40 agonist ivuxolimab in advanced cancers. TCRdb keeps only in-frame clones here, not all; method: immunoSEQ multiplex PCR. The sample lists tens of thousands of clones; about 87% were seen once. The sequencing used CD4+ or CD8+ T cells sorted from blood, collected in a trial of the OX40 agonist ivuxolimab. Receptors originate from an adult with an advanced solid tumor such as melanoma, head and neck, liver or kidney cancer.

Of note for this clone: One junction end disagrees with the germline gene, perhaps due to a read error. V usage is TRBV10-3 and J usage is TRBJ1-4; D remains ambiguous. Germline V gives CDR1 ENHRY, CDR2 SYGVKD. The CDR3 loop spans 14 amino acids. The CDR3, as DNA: TGTGCCATCAGTGCGGGTCAGCCTAATCAAAAACTGTTTTTT. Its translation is CAISAGQPNQKLFF.

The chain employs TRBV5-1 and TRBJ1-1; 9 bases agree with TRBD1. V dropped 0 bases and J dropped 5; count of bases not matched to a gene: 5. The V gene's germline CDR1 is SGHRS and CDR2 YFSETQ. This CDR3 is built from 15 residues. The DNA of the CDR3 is TGCGCCAGCAGCTTGGAGGGACAGGGTATGACTGAAGCTTTCTTT. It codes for CASSLEGQGMTEAFF.

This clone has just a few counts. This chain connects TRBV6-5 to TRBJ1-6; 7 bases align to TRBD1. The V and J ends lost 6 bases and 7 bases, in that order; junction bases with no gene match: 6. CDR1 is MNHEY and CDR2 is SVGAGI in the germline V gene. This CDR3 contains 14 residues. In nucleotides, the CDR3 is TGTGCCAGCAGACCCCAACAGGGGAATTCACCCCTCCACTTT. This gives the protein CASRPQQGNSPLHF.

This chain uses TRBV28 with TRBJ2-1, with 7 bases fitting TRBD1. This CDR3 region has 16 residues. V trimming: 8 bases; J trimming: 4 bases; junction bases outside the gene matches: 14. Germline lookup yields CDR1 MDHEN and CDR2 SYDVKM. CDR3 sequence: CASLGQAGTVYNEQFF. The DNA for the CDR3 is TGTGCCAGCTTAGGGCAAGCCGGGACAGTTTACAATGAGCAGTTCTTC.

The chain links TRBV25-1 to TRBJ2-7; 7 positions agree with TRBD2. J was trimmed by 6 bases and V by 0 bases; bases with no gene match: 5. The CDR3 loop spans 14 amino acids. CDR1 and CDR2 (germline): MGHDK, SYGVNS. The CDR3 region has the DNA TGTGCCAGCAGTGAATACGGGACTAACTTCGAGCAGTACTTC. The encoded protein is CASSEYGTNFEQYF.

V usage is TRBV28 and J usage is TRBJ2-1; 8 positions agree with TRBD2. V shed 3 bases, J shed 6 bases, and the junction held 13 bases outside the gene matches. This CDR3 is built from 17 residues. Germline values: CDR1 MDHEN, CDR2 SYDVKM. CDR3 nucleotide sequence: TGTGCCAGCAGTTTTCTTAGCGGGGCTAGCCTCGGCAATGAGCAGTTCTTC. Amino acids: CASSFLSGASLGNEQFF.

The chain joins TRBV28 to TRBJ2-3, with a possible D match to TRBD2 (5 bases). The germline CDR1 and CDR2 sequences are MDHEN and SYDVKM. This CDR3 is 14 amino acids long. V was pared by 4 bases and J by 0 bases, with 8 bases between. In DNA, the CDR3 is TGTGCCAGCAGTTCAGGAGGTAGCACAGATACGCAGTATTTT. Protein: CASSSGGSTDTQYF.

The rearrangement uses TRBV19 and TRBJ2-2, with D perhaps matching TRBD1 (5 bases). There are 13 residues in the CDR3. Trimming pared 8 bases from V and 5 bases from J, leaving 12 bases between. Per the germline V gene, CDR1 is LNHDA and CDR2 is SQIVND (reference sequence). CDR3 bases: TGTGCCAGTTATACCAGGGTTACCGGGGAGCTGTTTTTT. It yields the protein CASYTRVTGELFF.

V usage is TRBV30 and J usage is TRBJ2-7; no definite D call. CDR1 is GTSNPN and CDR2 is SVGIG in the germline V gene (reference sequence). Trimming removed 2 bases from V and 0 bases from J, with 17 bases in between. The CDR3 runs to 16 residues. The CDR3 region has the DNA TGTGCCTGGAGTCAGCAAGGGCCCCAGGCCTCCTACGAGCAGTACTTC. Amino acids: CAWSQQGPQASYEQYF. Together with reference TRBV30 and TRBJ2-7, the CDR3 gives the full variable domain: SQTIHQWPATLVQPVGSPLSLECTVEGTSNPNLYWYRQAAGRGLQLLFYSVGIGQISSEVPQNLSASRPQDRQFILSSKKLLLSDSGFYLCAWSQQGPQASYEQYFGPGTRLTVT.

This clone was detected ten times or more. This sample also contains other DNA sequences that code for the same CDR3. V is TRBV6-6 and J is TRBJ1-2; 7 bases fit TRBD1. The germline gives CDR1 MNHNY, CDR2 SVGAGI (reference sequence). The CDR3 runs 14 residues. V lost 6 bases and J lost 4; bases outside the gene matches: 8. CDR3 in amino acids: CASSSTGQAYGYTF. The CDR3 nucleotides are TGTGCCAGCAGCTCTACCGGACAGGCCTATGGCTACACCTTC.

This CDR3 is CASSFAGSMNTEAFF. As DNA, the CDR3 is TGTGCCAGCAGCTTTGCCGGGTCCATGAACACTGAAGCTTTCTTT. The chain recombines TRBV7-2 with TRBJ1-1; no clear D gene. CDR3 length: 15 residues. The germline V gene has CDR1 SGHTA and CDR2 FQGNSA. The germline V and J ends were trimmed by 3 bases and 0 bases, with 11 bases remaining between them. The whole variable domain, remainder taken from reference TRBV7-2 and TRBJ1-1, is GAGVSQSPSNKVTEKGKDVELRCDPISGHTALYWYRQSLGQGLEFLIYFQGNSAPDKSGLPSDRFSAERTGGSVSTLTIQRTQQEDSAVYLCASSFAGSMNTEAFFGQGTRLTVV.

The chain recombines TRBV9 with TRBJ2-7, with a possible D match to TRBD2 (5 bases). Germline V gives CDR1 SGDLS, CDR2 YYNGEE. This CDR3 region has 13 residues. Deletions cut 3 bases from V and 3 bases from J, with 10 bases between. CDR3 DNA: TGTGCCAGCAGCGGCCGGGATTACTACGAGCAGTACTTC. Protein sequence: CASSGRDYYEQYF.

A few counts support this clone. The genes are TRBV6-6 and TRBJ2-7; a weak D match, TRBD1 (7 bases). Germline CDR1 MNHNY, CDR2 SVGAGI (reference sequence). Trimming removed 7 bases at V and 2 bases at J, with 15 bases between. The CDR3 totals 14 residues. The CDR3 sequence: CASTHGGTAYEQYF. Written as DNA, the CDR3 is TGTGCCAGCACCCACGGCGGGACAGCCTACGAGCAGTACTTC.

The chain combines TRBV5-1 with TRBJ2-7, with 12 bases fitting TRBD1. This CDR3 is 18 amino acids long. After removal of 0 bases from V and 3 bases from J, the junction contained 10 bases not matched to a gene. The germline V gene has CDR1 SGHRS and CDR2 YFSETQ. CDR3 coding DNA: TGCGCCAGCAGCTTGGCCGGGTTGGGACAGGGGGCAAACTACGAGCAGTACTTC. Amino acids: CASSLAGLGQGANYEQYF. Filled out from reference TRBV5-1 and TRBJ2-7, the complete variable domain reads KAGVTQTPRYLIKTRGQQVTLSCSPISGHRSVSWYQQTPGQGLQFLFEYFSETQRNKGNFPGRFSGRQFSNSRSEMNVSTLELGDSALYLCASSLAGLGQGANYEQYFGPGTRLTVT.

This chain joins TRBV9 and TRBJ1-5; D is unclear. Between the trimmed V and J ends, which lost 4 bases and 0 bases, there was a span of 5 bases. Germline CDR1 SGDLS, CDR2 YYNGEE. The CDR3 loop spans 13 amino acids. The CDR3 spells CASSKDSNQPQHF. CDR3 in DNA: TGTGCCAGCAGCAAAGATAGCAATCAGCCCCAGCATTTT.

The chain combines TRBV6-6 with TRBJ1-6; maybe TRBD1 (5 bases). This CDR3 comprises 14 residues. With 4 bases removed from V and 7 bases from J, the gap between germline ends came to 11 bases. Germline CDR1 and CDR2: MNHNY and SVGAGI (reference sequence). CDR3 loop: CASSFVGPNSPLHF. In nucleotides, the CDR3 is TGTGCCAGCAGTTTCGTGGGGCCGAATTCACCCCTCCACTTT.

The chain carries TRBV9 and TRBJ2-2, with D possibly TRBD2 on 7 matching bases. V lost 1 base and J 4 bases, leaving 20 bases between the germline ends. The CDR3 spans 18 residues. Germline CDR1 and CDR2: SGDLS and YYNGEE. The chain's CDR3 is CASSVPTGAGVSTGELFF. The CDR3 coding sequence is TGTGCCAGCAGCGTACCTACGGGGGCGGGAGTGAGCACCGGGGAGCTGTTTTTT.

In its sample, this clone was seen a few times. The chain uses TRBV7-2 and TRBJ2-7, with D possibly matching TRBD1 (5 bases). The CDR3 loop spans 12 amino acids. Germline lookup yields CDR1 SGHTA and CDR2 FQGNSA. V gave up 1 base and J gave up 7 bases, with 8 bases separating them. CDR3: CASSLVPGEQYF. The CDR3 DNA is TGTGCCAGCAGCTTAGTCCCAGGGGAGCAGTACTTC.

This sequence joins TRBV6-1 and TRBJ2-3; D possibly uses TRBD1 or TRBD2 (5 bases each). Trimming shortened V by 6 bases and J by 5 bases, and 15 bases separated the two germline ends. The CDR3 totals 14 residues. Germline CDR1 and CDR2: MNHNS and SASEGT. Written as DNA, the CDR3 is TGTGCCAGCAGAACTGGAGAGGGGCAAGATACGCAGTATTTT. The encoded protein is CASRTGEGQDTQYF.

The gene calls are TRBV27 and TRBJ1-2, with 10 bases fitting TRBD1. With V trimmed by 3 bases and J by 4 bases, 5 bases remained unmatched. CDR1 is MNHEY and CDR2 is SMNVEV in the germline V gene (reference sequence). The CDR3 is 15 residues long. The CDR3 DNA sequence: TGTGCCAGCAGTTTCCTCGGGACAGGGGCCTATGGCTACACCTTC. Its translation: CASSFLGTGAYGYTF.